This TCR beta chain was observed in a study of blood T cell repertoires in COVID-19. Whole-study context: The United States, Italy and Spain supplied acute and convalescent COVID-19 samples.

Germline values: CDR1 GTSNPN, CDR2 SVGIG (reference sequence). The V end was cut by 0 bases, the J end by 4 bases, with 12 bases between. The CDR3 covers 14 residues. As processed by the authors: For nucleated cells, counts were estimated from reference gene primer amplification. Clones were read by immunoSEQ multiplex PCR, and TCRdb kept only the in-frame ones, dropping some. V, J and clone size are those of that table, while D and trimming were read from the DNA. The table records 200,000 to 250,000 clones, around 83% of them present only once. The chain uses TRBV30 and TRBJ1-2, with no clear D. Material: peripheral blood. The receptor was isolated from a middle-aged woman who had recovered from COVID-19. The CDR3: CAWSVQIPFYGYTF. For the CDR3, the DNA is TGTGCCTGGAGTGTACAGATACCTTTCTATGGCTACACCTTC.